Listed here is a single T cell receptor beta chain. The target antigen is unknown. The data are from a study of cytomegalovirus exposure and HLA in healthy donors. The study, taken as a whole, reports: The classifier, whose performance was assessed in both the original and validation cohorts, reportedly diagnosed cytomegalovirus status with high specificity and sensitivity. There were a few CMV-associated chains whose specificity for CMV antigens was confirmed in vitro. Investigators reported 150 to 200 TCR beta chains as tied to cytomegalovirus.

The V gene's germline CDR1 is SGHTA and CDR2 FQGNSA. V was pared by 5 bases and J by 2 bases, with 12 bases between. This CDR3 is 14 amino acids long. Here immunoSEQ multiplex PCR was the method, and the copy in TCRdb shows in-frame clones only, minus some. This table holds fewer than 350,000 clones, 85% to 90% found once. The donors were members of the validation cohort, which comprised under 150 subjects and was separate from the first cohort of fewer than 700 subjects. V is TRBV7-2 and J is TRBJ2-5; a weak D match, TRBD1 (6 bases). The sequenced sample consisted of PBMCs. The TCR sequence derives from a young woman in good health and CMV-seronegative. CDR3 nucleotides: TGTGCCAGCAGCGTACAGACAGGACAAGAGACCCAGTACTTC. It specifies CASSVQTGQETQYF.